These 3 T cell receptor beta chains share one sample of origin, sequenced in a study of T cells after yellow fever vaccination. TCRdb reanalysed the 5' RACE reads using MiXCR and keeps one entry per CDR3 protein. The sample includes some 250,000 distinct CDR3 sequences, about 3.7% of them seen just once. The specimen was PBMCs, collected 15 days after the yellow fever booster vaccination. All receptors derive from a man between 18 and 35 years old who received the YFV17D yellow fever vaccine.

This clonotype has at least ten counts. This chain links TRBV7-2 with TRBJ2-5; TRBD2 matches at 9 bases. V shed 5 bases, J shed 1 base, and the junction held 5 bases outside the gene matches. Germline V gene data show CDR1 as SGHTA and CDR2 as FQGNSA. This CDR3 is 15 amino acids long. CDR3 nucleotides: TGTGCCAGCAGCCTAAGACTAGCGGCCCAAGAGACCCAGTACTTC. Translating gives CASSLRLAAQETQYF. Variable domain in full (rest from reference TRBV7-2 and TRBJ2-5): GAGVSQSPSNKVTEKGKDVELRCDPISGHTALYWYRQSLGQGLEFLIYFQGNSAPDKSGLPSDRFSAERTGGSVSTLTIQRTQQEDSAVYLCASSLRLAAQETQYFGPGTRLLVL.

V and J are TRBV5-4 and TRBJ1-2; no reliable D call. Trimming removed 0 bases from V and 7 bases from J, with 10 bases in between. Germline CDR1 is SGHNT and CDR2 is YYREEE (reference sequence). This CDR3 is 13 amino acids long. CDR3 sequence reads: CASSLAIQPGYTF. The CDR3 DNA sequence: TGTGCCAGCAGCTTGGCCATTCAGCCTGGCTACACCTTC.

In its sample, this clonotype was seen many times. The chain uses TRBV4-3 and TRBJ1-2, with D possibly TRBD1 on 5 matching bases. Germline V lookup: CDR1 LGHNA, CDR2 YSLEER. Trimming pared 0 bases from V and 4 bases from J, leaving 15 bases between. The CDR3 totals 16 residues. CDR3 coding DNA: TGCGCCAGCAGCCAAGATATAGGTGGGGCCGGCTATGGCTACACCTTC. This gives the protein CASSQDIGGAGYGYTF.